The 20 T cell receptor beta chains in this list originate from one sample, sequenced in a study of CD8+ T cells in alopecia areata. Extracted RNA was reverse transcribed, and the resulting cDNA served as sequencing template. Sequencing was performed with immunoSEQ multiplex PCR; in TCRdb, only in-frame clones are kept and a portion is missing. The profile shows hundreds of thousands of clones, roughly 66% of them singletons. The treatment is: oral pan-JAK inhibitor, 5-10 mg twice daily. Here the sequenced sample was CD4+ T cells sorted from blood, taken between weeks 44 and 45, from a patient treated with tofacitinib. The receptor set was obtained from a human donor with alopecia areata.

V usage is TRBV5-1 and J usage is TRBJ2-7; 7 bases agree with TRBD1. J lost 0 bases, V lost 0 bases, and 3 bases had no gene match. The CDR3 contains 15 residues. Germline CDR1 and CDR2: SGHRS and YFSETQ. CDR3 sequence reads: CASSLAAGGSYEQYF. Here the CDR3 DNA reads TGCGCCAGCAGCTTGGCGGCAGGGGGCTCCTACGAGCAGTACTTC. The variable domain in full, with the rest retrieved from reference TRBV5-1 and TRBJ2-7, is KAGVTQTPRYLIKTRGQQVTLSCSPISGHRSVSWYQQTPGQGLQFLFEYFSETQRNKGNFPGRFSGRQFSNSRSEMNVSTLELGDSALYLCASSLAAGGSYEQYFGPGTRLTVT.

This clone was observed a few times. This chain connects TRBV2 to TRBJ1-5; D is unclear. Trimming took 6 bases from V and 7 from J, leaving 13 bases between them. In germline, CDR1 is SNHLY, CDR2 FYNNEI. The CDR3 contains 13 residues. The CDR3 protein is CASRLRADQPQHF. In nucleotides, the CDR3 is TGTGCCAGCAGGCTGAGGGCGGACCAGCCCCAGCATTTT. Full variable domain (outside the CDR3, taken from reference TRBV2 and TRBJ1-5): EPEVTQTPSHQVTQMGQEVILRCVPISNHLYFYWYRQILGQKVEFLVSFYNNEISEKSEIFDDQFSVERPDGSNFTLKIRSTKLEDSAMYFCASRLRADQPQHFGDGTRLSIL.

This chain joins TRBV6-5 and TRBJ1-5, with 7 bases that match TRBD1. Germline V gene sequence: CDR1 MNHEY, CDR2 SVGAGI. V lost 6 bases to trimming and J lost 0 bases; unmatched junction nucleotides: 5. The CDR3 consists of 15 residues. The CDR3 is CASRDHRGSNQPQHF. The DNA of the CDR3 is TGTGCCAGCAGGGACCACAGGGGTAGCAATCAGCCCCAGCATTTT.

The V and J genes are TRBV5-6 and TRBJ1-1, with 7 bases lining up with TRBD1. The CDR3 is 16 amino acids. The V and J ends lost 3 bases and 1 base, in that order; junction bases with no gene match: 9. Germline lookup yields CDR1 SGHDT and CDR2 YYEEEE. Written as DNA, the CDR3 is TGTGCCAGCAGCTACCAACAGGGGCAGCGGAACACTGAAGCTTTCTTT. The encoded protein is CASSYQQGQRNTEAFF.

The genes are TRBV29-1 and TRBJ2-1; D could derive from TRBD1 or TRBD2 (7 bases each). V was pared by 2 bases and J by 7 bases, with 15 bases between. Per germline, CDR1 SQVTM and CDR2 ANQGSEA. The CDR3 spans 14 residues. CDR3 DNA: TGCAGCGTTGAATCAGCGGGACAGTGGAATGAGCAGTTCTTC. Protein: CSVESAGQWNEQFF.

The V gene is TRBV7-8, the J gene TRBJ2-7; a possible D gene is TRBD2 (5 bases). Trimming left V 1 base short and J 12 bases short, with 13 bases between. CDR1 is SGHVS, CDR2 FQNEAQ, per germline. This CDR3 is 12 amino acids long. The CDR3 loop reads CASSLGGSGTYF. The CDR3 coding sequence is TGTGCCAGCAGCTTAGGAGGGTCAGGAACGTACTTC. Looking up the rest from reference TRBV7-8 and TRBJ2-7 gives the full variable domain: GAGVSQSPRYKVAKRGQDVALRCDPISGHVSLFWYQQALGQGPEFLTYFQNEAQLDKSGLPSDRFFAERPEGSVSTLKIQRTQQEDSAVYLCASSLGGSGTYFGPGTRLTVT.

The DNA of the CDR3 is TGTGCCAGCAGCCAGACACAGGGGGCATTCATCGAGACCCAGTACTTC. Its translation is CASSQTQGAFIETQYF. This rearrangement joins TRBV14 to TRBJ2-5; TRBD1 agrees at 9 bases. The CDR3 spans 16 residues. The V and J ends lost 3 bases and 5 bases, in that order; junction bases with no gene match: 10. Germline CDR1 reads SGHDN; CDR2 reads FVKESK.

The chain employs TRBV19 and TRBJ2-1, with 7 bases matching TRBD1. Germline V CDR1 and CDR2: LNHDA, SQIVND (reference sequence). The CDR3 loop spans 15 amino acids. The J segment lost 4 bases and the V segment lost 3 bases, leaving 6 bases of the junction unmatched. The CDR3 nucleotides are TGTGCCAGTAGTATGGGACAGACGATTTACAATGAGCAGTTCTTC. Protein sequence: CASSMGQTIYNEQFF.

The chain employs TRBV10-3 and TRBJ1-1, with 7 bases identical to TRBD1. This CDR3 contains 16 residues. Germline trimming cut 3 bases from V and 2 bases from J; bases unmatched to any gene: 9. Per germline, CDR1 ENHRY and CDR2 SYGVKD. The CDR3 nucleotides read TGTGCCATCAGTGATCACAACAGGGGAGGTAACACTGAAGCTTTCTTT. Protein: CAISDHNRGGNTEAFF.

The chain uses TRBV7-2 and TRBJ2-5; no clear D gene. The germline V and J ends were trimmed by 5 bases and 4 bases, with 14 bases remaining between them. This CDR3 is built from 14 residues. CDR1 and CDR2 from the germline V gene are SGHTA and FQGNSA. The CDR3 coding sequence is TGTGCCAGCAGCGTAGGTCTCGACGGAGAGACCCAGTACTTC. Residues: CASSVGLDGETQYF. Filled out from reference TRBV7-2 and TRBJ2-5, the complete variable domain reads GAGVSQSPSNKVTEKGKDVELRCDPISGHTALYWYRQSLGQGLEFLIYFQGNSAPDKSGLPSDRFSAERTGGSVSTLTIQRTQQEDSAVYLCASSVGLDGETQYFGPGTRLLVL.

The V call is TRBV30, the J call TRBJ1-2; 7 bases line up with TRBD1. J was trimmed by 0 bases and V by 4 bases; bases with no gene match: 5. CDR1 and CDR2 from the germline V gene are GTSNPN and SVGIG (reference sequence). The CDR3 contains 14 residues. This chain's CDR3 is CAWTRGPTNYGYTF. CDR3 nucleotides: TGTGCCTGGACGAGGGGGCCAACTAACTATGGCTACACCTTC.

The chain recombines TRBV30 with TRBJ1-6; 10 bases are a match to TRBD1. The CDR3 consists of 13 residues. Losses at the gene ends were 3 bases for V and 14 bases for J; bases not matched to a gene: 7. Germline values: CDR1 GTSNPN, CDR2 SVGIG (reference sequence). In nucleotides, the CDR3 is TGTGCCTGGAGCGCCTCCGGGACAGGGGCCCTCCACTTT. Translating it yields CAWSASGTGALHF. The full variable domain, in which reference TRBV30 and TRBJ1-6 provide the parts outside the CDR3, is SQTIHQWPATLVQPVGSPLSLECTVEGTSNPNLYWYRQAAGRGLQLLFYSVGIGQISSEVPQNLSASRPQDRQFILSSKKLLLSDSGFYLCAWSASGTGALHFGNGTRLTVT.

This sequence joins TRBV18 and TRBJ2-1, with D possibly being TRBD1 (6 bases). The V gene's germline CDR1 is KGHSH and CDR2 LQKENI. The length of the CDR3 is 13 residues. Between the trimmed V and J ends, which lost 0 bases and 7 bases, there was a span of 7 bases. In DNA, the CDR3 is TGTGCCAGCTCACCACCACAGGGAAATGAGCAGTTCTTC. Translation gives CASSPPQGNEQFF.

The chain uses TRBV30 and TRBJ1-2, with unresolved D. This CDR3 has 11 residues. V lost 4 bases, J lost 1 base, and 4 bases lay in between. Germline V gene sequence: CDR1 GTSNPN, CDR2 SVGIG (reference sequence). The CDR3 DNA reads TGTGCCTGGATGGGTAACTATGGCTACACCTTC. Translated: CAWMGNYGYTF.

This clone occurred a few times. The sample has other DNA sequences that encode this CDR3 too. This rearrangement joins TRBV30 to TRBJ2-1, with D hard to call. CDR3 length: 12 amino acids. Germline loops: CDR1 GTSNPN, CDR2 SVGIG (reference sequence). V gave up 3 bases and J gave up 1 base, with 4 bases separating them. The CDR3 coding sequence is TGTGCCTGGAGGAGTTCCTACAATGAGCAGTTCTTC. Translated: CAWRSSYNEQFF.

J is TRBJ1-2 and V is TRBV29-1; 7 bases are shared with TRBD1. Germline-derived CDR1 and CDR2 are SQVTM and ANQGSEA. Trimming took 6 bases from V and 2 from J; bases not matched to a gene: 6. The CDR3 sequence is 13 residues long. CDR3 loop: CSVTGDSNYGYTF. The CDR3 nucleotides read TGCAGCGTCACCGGGGACAGCAACTATGGCTACACCTTC. The whole variable domain, filled in from reference TRBV29-1 and TRBJ1-2, reads SAVISQKPSRDICQRGTSLTIQCQVDSQVTMMFWYRQQPGQSLTLIATANQGSEATYESGFVIDKFPISRPNLTFSTLTVSNMSPEDSSIYLCSVTGDSNYGYTFGSGTRLTVV.

A single count supports this clone. The V gene is TRBV7-6, the J gene TRBJ2-5, with 9 bases aligning to TRBD1. CDR3 size: 16 residues. J gave up 2 bases and V 5 bases, and 9 bases lay outside the gene matches. The germline V gene has CDR1 SGHVS and CDR2 FNYEAQ. CDR3 in amino acids: CASSPRQGVLQETQYF. The CDR3 nucleotides read TGTGCCAGCAGCCCCAGACAGGGGGTTCTTCAAGAGACCCAGTACTTC.

Worth noting for this clone: Other DNA sequences in the same sample also yield this CDR3. This sequence joins TRBV2 and TRBJ1-2; 8 nucleotides align to TRBD1. The V segment lost 3 bases and the J segment 4 bases; nucleotides outside the gene matches: 1. Germline V CDR1 and CDR2: SNHLY, FYNNEI. This CDR3 is 13 amino acids long. CDR3 in amino acids: CASSEGTGYGYTF. The CDR3 nucleotides are TGTGCCAGCAGTGAGGGGACAGGCTATGGCTACACCTTC.

The V and J genes are TRBV19 and TRBJ1-6; no clear D gene. The CDR3 covers 14 residues. Trimming took 8 bases from V and 2 from J, leaving 10 bases between them. Germline lookup yields CDR1 LNHDA and CDR2 SQIVND (reference sequence). The CDR3 DNA reads as TGTGCCAGTTCGCGAGAGACCTATAATTCACCCCTCCACTTT. Amino acid sequence: CASSRETYNSPLHF.

The chain joins TRBV25-1 to TRBJ1-1; 7 bases are shared with TRBD1. Germline V lookup: CDR1 MGHDK, CDR2 SYGVNS. With 3 bases clipped from V and 6 bases from J, the junction kept 7 bases outside the gene matches. The CDR3 contains 14 residues. CDR3 sequence reads: CASSETGYRAEAFF. CDR3 nucleotides: TGTGCCAGCAGTGAGACAGGGTATAGGGCTGAAGCTTTCTTT.